Listed below are T cell receptor beta chains from one sample, sequenced in a study of blood T cell repertoires in COVID-19. Assay used: immunoSEQ multiplex PCR; TCRdb lists only in-frame clones, some missing. Here the sample spans a few hundred thousand clones, more than 70% being singletons. The source material was peripheral blood. These receptors were taken from a woman under 30 with acute or convalescent COVID-19. The CDR3 runs from the conserved cysteine through the conserved F or W. A D gene is named only where the DNA matches it firmly. Rows give clone size only sometimes, using once, few, many, or a class for an expanded clone.

V gene	clone size	J gene	D gene	CDR3 DNA	CDR3 protein
TRBV5-5	.	TRBJ2-7	TRBD1	TGTGCCAGCAGCTTGGAAGGGACAGGGGGCTACGAGCAGTACTTC	CASSLEGTGGYEQYF
TRBV6-6	many	TRBJ2-1	.	TGTGCCAGCAGTAAGCCCCTAGATAGCTCCTACAATGAGCAGTTCTTC	CASSKPLDSSYNEQFF
TRBV18	few	TRBJ1-6	.	TGTGCCAGCTCACCTAGCGGAGATAATTCACCCCTCCACTTT	CASSPSGDNSPLHF
TRBV3-1/TRBV3-2	once	TRBJ2-5	.	TGTGCCAGCAGCCGAGTGTCTGGAGAGACCCAGTACTTC	CASSRVSGETQYF
TRBV18	.	TRBJ2-1	TRBD2	TGTGCCAGCTCACGGCCCGGACTAGAGAGGAATGAGCAGTTCTTC	CASSRPGLERNEQFF
TRBV10-1	.	TRBJ1-2	TRBD1	TGCGCCAGCAGTGAGTCGCGAGAGGGGGCCTCTAACTATGGCTACACCTTC	CASSESREGASNYGYTF
TRBV4-2	.	TRBJ2-7	TRBD2	TGTGCCAGCAGCCGAGACTCCGGGACTACCTACGAGCAGTACTTC	CASSRDSGTTYEQYF
TRBV6-5	.	TRBJ2-7	.	TGTGCCAGCAGAGCCGACACAGGGATCTCCTACGAGCAGTACTTC	CASRADTGISYEQYF
TRBV4-1	.	TRBJ2-3	TRBD1	TGCGCCAGCAGCCAAGTACTCCGGGACAGGGTTGCAGATACGCAGTATTTT	CASSQVLRDRVADTQYF
TRBV28	.	TRBJ1-2	TRBD1	TGTGCCAGCAGTTGGGGGGGCGGGACAGGGTTTGGCTACACCTTC	CASSWGGGTGFGYTF
TRBV19	.	TRBJ1-2	TRBD1	TGTGCCAGTAGTATTGTCTGGGGATTAGGGACAGGAGTCGCATGGGGCGGCTACACCTTC	CASSIVWGLGTGVAWGGYTF
TRBV19	.	TRBJ1-4	TRBD1	TGTGCCAGTAGAGAACAGGGGGCTGAAAAACTGTTTTTT	CASREQGAEKLFF
TRBV19	.	TRBJ2-3	TRBD2	TGTGCCAGTAAAACGAGACTAGCGGGTACAGATACGCAGTATTTT	CASKTRLAGTDTQYF
TRBV10-1	once	TRBJ2-7	.	TGCGCCAGCAGTGAGTCTGCGGACTACGAGCAGTACTTC	CASSESADYEQYF
TRBV11-3	.	TRBJ2-7	.	TGTGCCAGCAGCCACGACAGCTACGAGCAGTACTTC	CASSHDSYEQYF
TRBV6-2/TRBV6-3	.	TRBJ2-3	TRBD2	TGTGCCAGCAGTGGGACTAGCGGGATTTCGGATACGCAGTATTTT	CASSGTSGISDTQYF
TRBV28	.	TRBJ2-1	TRBD2	TGTGCCAGCAGTTTTAACGTAGCGGGAGGCTCCTACAATGAGCAGTTCTTC	CASSFNVAGGSYNEQFF
TRBV18	.	TRBJ1-1	TRBD1	TGTGCCAGCTCACCTACAGGGACAGGGTCCCATGAAGCTTTCTTT	CASSPTGTGSHEAFF
TRBV7-6	.	TRBJ1-2	.	TGTGCCAGCAGCTTGGCCGCAGACGCGAGGGGCTACACCTTC	CASSLAADARGYTF
TRBV27	.	TRBJ1-4	.	TGTGCCAGCAGCCCGAGTCTGGGCCTTTTGGCTAATGAAAAACTGTTTTTT	CASSPSLGLLANEKLFF
TRBV28	few	TRBJ1-2	TRBD1	TGTGCCCACGCGGAGGGGGCCCGACTCTATGGCTACACCTTC	CAHAEGARLYGYTF
TRBV11-2	.	TRBJ1-2	.	TGTGCCAGCACCTCCCTTGGGAGGAATCTCTATGGCTACACCTTC	CASTSLGRNLYGYTF
TRBV28	.	TRBJ1-1	.	TGTGCCAGCAGTTTTAATCAGGGGACGATGAACACTGAAGCTTTCTTT	CASSFNQGTMNTEAFF
TRBV5-1	.	TRBJ2-1	TRBD1	TGCGCCAGCAGCGGGGGACAGGGTAATGAGCAGTTCTTC	CASSGGQGNEQFF
TRBV5-4	.	TRBJ2-2	TRBD2	TGTGCCAGCAGCAATAGCGGGAAAGGGGCCGGGGAGCTGTTTTTT	CASSNSGKGAGELFF
TRBV4-1	.	TRBJ1-2	.	TGCGCCAGCAGCCAAGATCCTACAGTGGGCTATGGCTACACCTTC	CASSQDPTVGYGYTF
TRBV25-1	.	TRBJ2-1	TRBD2	TGTGCCAGCAGTGTTAGTCTAGCGGGACGTAATGAGCAGTTCTTC	CASSVSLAGRNEQFF
TRBV27	.	TRBJ1-6	TRBD1	TGTGCCAGCAGCTACTACATTACAGGGGGTACTTCACCCCTCCACTTT	CASSYYITGGTSPLHF
TRBV28	.	TRBJ1-6	TRBD1	TGTGCCAGCAGTTCCTTTGGGACAGAGTGGAATTCACCCCTCCACTTT	CASSSFGTEWNSPLHF
TRBV27	.	TRBJ2-7	TRBD2	TGTGCCAGCAGTTCGGGACTAGCCTACGAGCAGTACTTC	CASSSGLAYEQYF
TRBV7-9	.	TRBJ1-1	TRBD1	TGTGCCAGCAGCGAGGGGGCGGCTGAAGCTTTCTTT	CASSEGAAEAFF
TRBV21-1	.	TRBJ2-7	.	TGTGCCAGCAGCACATGGTGGGGCAGTGGGTACTACGAGCAGTACTTC	CASSTWWGSGYYEQYF
TRBV5-1	.	TRBJ2-6	TRBD2	TGCGCCAGCACCGGGACTAGCTCTGGGGCCAACGTCCTGACTTTC	CASTGTSSGANVLTF
TRBV6-2/TRBV6-3	.	TRBJ2-7	TRBD2	TGTGCCAGCAGTTACAGTTGGGGACTAGCTCCCGAGCAGTACTTC	CASSYSWGLAPEQYF
TRBV5-4	once	TRBJ2-1	.	TGTGCCAGCAGCTCGATCGGGACTGGAATCTACAATGAGCAGTTCTTC	CASSSIGTGIYNEQFF
TRBV28	.	TRBJ2-5	TRBD2	TGTGCCAGCAGCCCACGAATCGCTCGCAGGTCGGGACTAGCGGGCCCGGAGACCCAGTACTTC	CASSPRIARRSGLAGPETQYF
TRBV13	.	TRBJ2-7	.	TGTGCCAGCAGCACAACAGGGAGAAGGGGAGAGCAGTACTTC	CASSTTGRRGEQYF
TRBV13	.	TRBJ2-5	TRBD1	TGTGCCAGCAGCATCAGGGGGAAACAAGAGACCCAGTACTTC	CASSIRGKQETQYF
TRBV28	.	TRBJ2-7	TRBD2	TGTGCCAGTAGAGAGCTAGCGGGAGGGCCTAAAGAGCAGTACTTC	CASRELAGGPKEQYF
TRBV7-2	few	TRBJ2-2	.	TGTGCCAGCAGCTTAGCGGAGGAGAGCACCGGGGAGCTGTTTTTT	CASSLAEESTGELFF
TRBV28	.	TRBJ1-1	.	TGTGCCAGCAGTTCCCAGACAGCTGGGAACACTGAAGCTTTCTTT	CASSSQTAGNTEAFF
TRBV2	.	TRBJ1-5	TRBD1	TGTGCCAGCAGTGGAAGAAGACAGGGCTATAATCAGCCCCAGCATTTT	CASSGRRQGYNQPQHF
TRBV4-3	.	TRBJ2-5	.	TGCGCCAGCAGCCAAGCCGGGCGGGTCACCACCCAAGAGACCCAGTACTTC	CASSQAGRVTTQETQYF
TRBV5-6	few	TRBJ1-1	.	TGTGCCAGCAGTCGAGGGTACACTGAAGCTTTCTTT	CASSRGYTEAFF
TRBV4-3	once	TRBJ1-2	.	TGCGCCAGCAGCCAAGGCGTGGGCCTCCTGTGGGGCTACACCTTC	CASSQGVGLLWGYTF
TRBV9	many	TRBJ1-6	.	TGTGCCAGCAGCGTAAAAGAGGGTTCACCCCTCCACTTT	CASSVKEGSPLHF
TRBV7-7	.	TRBJ2-7	TRBD2	TGTGCTAGCAGCTTGGGACTAGCGGGATCCAACGAGCAGTACTTC	CASSLGLAGSNEQYF
TRBV19	.	TRBJ2-7	TRBD1	TGTGCCAGTAGTTCCGCAGGGGGATTTTACGAGCAGTACTTC	CASSSAGGFYEQYF
TRBV20-1	.	TRBJ2-1	TRBD2	TGCAGTGCTAGTGGCGGGAGGGCCTACAATGAGCAGTTCTTC	CSASGGRAYNEQFF
TRBV27	few	TRBJ2-7	.	TGTGCCAGCAGTTCAGGGTCCTCCTACGAGCAGTACTTC	CASSSGSSYEQYF
TRBV30	.	TRBJ2-3	.	TGTGCCTGGAGTGGTCCACCAGGGGGGACGCAGTATTTT	CAWSGPPGGTQYF
TRBV7-6	.	TRBJ2-5	TRBD2	TGTGCCAGCAGCCCAATGGGACTAGCGGGAGGAGAGACCCAGTACTTC	CASSPMGLAGGETQYF
TRBV5-1	.	TRBJ2-1	TRBD1	TGCGCCAGCAGCTCGGGGACAGGGGGCTTCTACAATGAGCAGTTCTTC	CASSSGTGGFYNEQFF
TRBV27	once	TRBJ2-7	TRBD2	TGTGCCAGCAGTCCCCTAGCGGGAGGTGGTTACGAGCAGTACTTC	CASSPLAGGGYEQYF
TRBV11-3	.	TRBJ2-1	TRBD2	TGTGCCAGCAGCTTAGAATTGGGCGGGAGGAGCTCCTACAATGAGCAGTTCTTC	CASSLELGGRSSYNEQFF
TRBV10-3	.	TRBJ1-2	.	TGTGCCATCAGTGACTCGGGGAGGAGACGAAACTATGGCTACACCTTC	CAISDSGRRRNYGYTF
TRBV2	.	TRBJ1-6	TRBD1	TGTGCCAGCAGTGATTGGGACAGCAAGAATTCACCCCTCCACTTT	CASSDWDSKNSPLHF